A single sample gave rise to the 30 T cell receptor beta chains below, sequenced in a study of blood T cell repertoires in COVID-19. Clones were sequenced by immunoSEQ multiplex PCR, and TCRdb holds only the in-frame ones, with some missing. This table has roughly 200,000 clones, roughly 86% appearing once. What was sequenced was peripheral blood. These receptors came from a woman aged 50 to 65 with COVID-19, enrolled during active disease.

The V and J genes are TRBV5-1 and TRBJ2-3; D unresolved. The V and J ends lost 1 base and 3 bases respectively, with 6 bases between them. This CDR3 contains 13 residues. In germline, CDR1 is SGHRS, CDR2 YFSETQ. The CDR3 region is CASSLIPTDTQYF. CDR3 DNA: TGCGCCAGCAGCTTGATTCCGACAGATACGCAGTATTTT.

The rearrangement links TRBV11-2 to TRBJ2-1; 8 bases match TRBD2. The CDR3 is made up of 15 amino acids. Germline CDR1 SGHAT, CDR2 FQNNGV. Trimming at V came to 5 bases and at J to 5 bases, leaving 8 bases not matched to a gene. CDR3: CASSTGGAVNNEQFF. The CDR3 DNA reads TGTGCCAGCAGCACCGGGGGGGCCGTCAACAATGAGCAGTTCTTC.

The chain uses TRBV15 and TRBJ1-2; D is perhaps TRBD1 (5 bases). The germline V gene has CDR1 LNHNV and CDR2 YYDKDF (reference sequence). The CDR3 is 14 amino acids. Between the trimmed V and J ends, which lost 1 base and 8 bases, there was a span of 14 bases. CDR3 bases: TGTGCCACCAGCAGAGTGGGGGGGGTAGGAGGCTACACCTTC. Translating gives CATSRVGGVGGYTF.

The chain couples TRBV29-1 to TRBJ2-6; D perhaps matches TRBD1 (6 bases). The CDR3 is 16 amino acids. CDR1 and CDR2 from the germline V gene are SQVTM and ANQGSEA. V was pared by 6 bases and J by 2 bases, with 17 bases between. CDR3 loop: CSVTTRYRAGANVLTF. CDR3 sequence (DNA): TGCAGCGTCACTACGCGTTACAGGGCTGGGGCCAACGTCCTGACTTTC. Based on the CDR3 plus reference TRBV29-1 and TRBJ2-6, the full variable domain is SAVISQKPSRDICQRGTSLTIQCQVDSQVTMMFWYRQQPGQSLTLIATANQGSEATYESGFVIDKFPISRPNLTFSTLTVSNMSPEDSSIYLCSVTTRYRAGANVLTFGAGSRLTVL.

This clone was counted once. The chain carries TRBV9 and TRBJ1-2; 9 nucleotides match TRBD1. CDR1 and CDR2 (germline): SGDLS, YYNGEE. V was clipped by 3 bases and J by 4 bases; unmatched bases: 7. The CDR3 runs 15 residues. The CDR3 sequence is CASSGTGAFPYGYTF. CDR3 DNA: TGTGCCAGCAGCGGGACAGGGGCGTTCCCCTATGGCTACACCTTC.

The chain joins TRBV7-6 to TRBJ1-6, with D hard to call. This CDR3 has 16 residues. CDR1 and CDR2 from the germline V gene are SGHVS and FNYEAQ. The germline V and J ends were trimmed by 1 base and 7 bases, with 14 bases remaining between them. This CDR3 is CASSLGLSLLNSPLHF. CDR3 DNA: TGTGCCAGCAGCTTAGGGTTGAGCCTTTTAAATTCACCCCTCCACTTT.

This chain connects TRBV11-2 to TRBJ2-5, with 8 bases matching TRBD2. CDR1 and CDR2 from the germline V gene are SGHAT and FQNNGV. CDR3 length equals 16 residues. Trimming cost V 3 bases and J 2 bases; bases outside gene matches: 8. For the CDR3, the DNA is TGTGCCAGCAGCTTCGTCGGCGGGGGGACTCAAGAGACCCAGTACTTC. Translation gives CASSFVGGGTQETQYF.

This chain links TRBV12-5 with TRBJ2-7; possibly TRBD1 for D (5 bases). The V and J ends lost 6 bases and 4 bases respectively, with 22 bases between them. The CDR3 totals 16 residues. Germline loops: CDR1 LGHNT, CDR2 FRNRAP. The CDR3 spells CASGVKLHSRDYEQYV. For the CDR3, the DNA is TGTGCTAGTGGGGTAAAACTTCACAGCAGGGATTACGAGCAGTACGTC.

This sequence joins TRBV7-8 and TRBJ2-7, with 8 bases that match TRBD1. The germline CDR1 and CDR2 sequences are SGHVS and FQNEAQ. CDR3 size: 15 residues. Losses at the gene ends were 4 bases for V and 5 bases for J; bases not matched to a gene: 10. The CDR3 DNA follows: TGTGCCAGCAGCTCAAACCGGGACAGGCCCCACGAGCAGTACTTC. Translation gives CASSSNRDRPHEQYF.

The CDR3, as DNA: TGCGCCAGCAGCCAAGCAGGGGCAGGGAAGAACACTGAAGCTTTCTTT. Amino acids: CASSQAGAGKNTEAFF. This chain uses TRBV4-1 with TRBJ1-1, with D perhaps matching TRBD1 (6 bases). Trimming left V 1 base short and J 1 base short, with 13 bases between. The CDR3 consists of 16 residues. Germline V CDR1 and CDR2: MGHRA, YSYEKL.

This clone was observed once. The chain carries TRBV24-1 and TRBJ2-1, with D possibly TRBD2 on 5 matching bases. The CDR3 loop spans 14 amino acids. The V gene lost 3 bases and the J gene lost 7 bases, with 12 bases spanning the gap. The germline CDR1 and CDR2 sequences are KGHDR and SFDVKD. The CDR3: CATSDITDYNEQFF. The CDR3 DNA is TGTGCCACCAGTGATATCACAGACTATAATGAGCAGTTCTTC.

The V call is TRBV29-1, the J call TRBJ1-1; D unresolved. This CDR3 contains 13 residues. The V gene's germline CDR1 is SQVTM and CDR2 ANQGSEA. V gave up 6 bases and J gave up 9 bases, with 20 bases separating them. CDR3 DNA sequence: TGCAGCGTCGCAGGAGTCCTGAGAGGGAAAGCTTTCTTT. Its protein product is CSVAGVLRGKAFF.

This chain connects TRBV5-4 to TRBJ1-1, with D possibly matching TRBD1 (6 bases). Germline loops: CDR1 SGHNT, CDR2 YYREEE (reference sequence). V was trimmed by 2 bases and J by 6 bases, leaving 14 bases between them. The CDR3 loop spans 14 amino acids. The CDR3, as DNA: TGTGCCAGCAGCTTAACCCACAGGGCGGCTGAAGCTTTCTTT. Its translation is CASSLTHRAAEAFF.

This clone was found a few times. V usage is TRBV10-3 and J usage is TRBJ1-2; 9 nucleotides line up with TRBD1. This CDR3 contains 12 residues. The V gene's germline CDR1 is ENHRY and CDR2 SYGVKD. V lost 10 bases to trimming and J lost 6 bases; unmatched junction nucleotides: 6. This chain's CDR3 is CATRTGDNGYTF. The CDR3 DNA reads TGTGCCACGCGGACAGGGGATAATGGCTACACCTTC.

V is TRBV19 and J is TRBJ1-1, with D unresolved. Germline V gives CDR1 LNHDA, CDR2 SQIVND (reference sequence). V gave up 2 bases and J gave up 7 bases, with 11 bases separating them. The CDR3 is 13 amino acids. The DNA of the CDR3 is TGTGCCAGTAGTATAATCAATCCCTATGAAGCTTTCTTT. This encodes CASSIINPYEAFF. The full variable domain, rest sourced from reference TRBV19 and TRBJ1-1, is DGGITQSPKYLFRKEGQNVTLSCEQNLNHDAMYWYRQDPGQGLRLIYYSQIVNDFQKGDIAEGYSVSREKKESFPLTVTSAQKNPTAFYLCASSIINPYEAFFGQGTRLTVV.

The V and J genes are TRBV19 and TRBJ2-7; a possible D gene is TRBD2 (5 bases). The V end was cut by 3 bases, the J end by 1 base, with 10 bases between. Germline CDR1 is LNHDA and CDR2 is SQIVND (reference sequence). This CDR3 contains 14 residues. The chain's CDR3 is CASSITGKSYEQYF. DNA for the CDR3: TGTGCCAGTAGTATTACGGGAAAATCCTACGAGCAGTACTTC.

The CDR3 DNA reads as TGTGCCAGTAGCCCCGGACAGGGAGGACGTTATGGCTACACCTTC. This sequence encodes CASSPGQGGRYGYTF. The chain recombines TRBV19 with TRBJ1-2; 8 nucleotides align to TRBD1. Germline values: CDR1 LNHDA, CDR2 SQIVND (reference sequence). V trimming: 6 bases; J trimming: 5 bases; junction bases outside the gene matches: 11. CDR3 length: 15 residues.

The chain couples TRBV4-1 to TRBJ2-3; possible D gene TRBD2, 5 bases. Trimming shortened V by 4 bases and J by 3 bases, and 8 bases separated the two germline ends. In germline, CDR1 is MGHRA, CDR2 YSYEKL. CDR3 length equals 13 residues. CDR3 sequence: CASSLTTTDTQYF. As DNA, the CDR3 is TGCGCCAGCAGCCTGACTACTACAGATACGCAGTATTTT.

The chain links TRBV27 to TRBJ2-7; 7 nucleotides align to TRBD2. Germline CDR1 and CDR2: MNHEY and SMNVEV (reference sequence). The CDR3 is 15 amino acids. After removal of 1 base from V and 2 bases from J, the junction contained 5 bases not matched to a gene. The chain's CDR3 is CASSLWGGSTYEQYF. Here the CDR3 DNA reads TGTGCCAGCAGTTTATGGGGGGGGTCCACCTACGAGCAGTACTTC.

The chain has TRBV28 and TRBJ1-6; D remains ambiguous. V dropped 2 bases and J dropped 2 bases, with 7 bases sitting between them. Germline CDR1 is MDHEN and CDR2 is SYDVKM. The CDR3 spans 15 residues. The CDR3 DNA reads TGTGCCAGCAGTTTAAAACAGACCTATAATTCACCCCTCCACTTT. Translating gives CASSLKQTYNSPLHF.

The chain links TRBV7-9 to TRBJ1-2; perhaps TRBD1 as D (5 bases). The CDR3 totals 14 residues. Trimming cost V 5 bases and J 5 bases, with 15 bases left between them. CDR1 and CDR2 from the germline V gene are SEHNR and FQNEAQ (reference sequence). The CDR3 DNA is TGTGCCAGCAGCCCCCTCGACAGAGAATATGGCTACACCTTC. Protein product: CASSPLDREYGYTF.

The J gene is TRBJ1-2, the V gene TRBV27; D is perhaps TRBD1 (6 bases). The CDR3 runs 14 residues. Per germline, CDR1 MNHEY and CDR2 SMNVEV (reference sequence). Trimming pared 4 bases from V and 6 bases from J, leaving 15 bases between. The CDR3 sequence: CASSSFSPGDGYTF. As DNA, the CDR3 is TGTGCCAGCAGTTCATTTTCACCAGGGGATGGCTACACCTTC.

Here the CDR3 reads CASSASLVTGGTDTQYF. The DNA of the CDR3 is TGTGCCAGCAGTGCCTCACTAGTTACGGGGGGCACAGATACGCAGTATTTT. The genes are TRBV28 and TRBJ2-3; D is possibly TRBD2 (6 bases). V lost 5 bases to trimming and J lost 1 base, with 19 bases between them. The CDR3 runs 17 residues. CDR1 MDHEN and CDR2 SYDVKM come from the germline V gene.

This chain connects TRBV6-1 to TRBJ1-1; possible D gene TRBD1, 5 bases. The CDR3 extends over 18 amino acids. The V gene lost 3 bases and the J gene lost 2 bases, with 22 bases spanning the gap. Germline V gene data show CDR1 as MNHNS and CDR2 as SASEGT. This chain's CDR3 is CASSDVRQNLLLNTEAFF. CDR3 in DNA: TGTGCCAGCAGTGACGTGAGACAGAACCTCCTACTCAACACTGAAGCTTTCTTT.

This clone was recorded only once. The chain uses TRBV19 and TRBJ1-1, with TRBD1 identical over 9 bases. The length of the CDR3 is 14 residues. V was pared by 7 bases and J by 3 bases, with 6 bases of the junction left unmatched. Germline CDR1 LNHDA, CDR2 SQIVND (reference sequence). The CDR3: CASMGQGLDTEAFF. The CDR3 nucleotides are TGTGCCAGTATGGGACAGGGATTGGACACTGAAGCTTTCTTT.

V is TRBV11-2 and J is TRBJ1-4; unclear D gene. Trimming shortened V by 8 bases and J by 0 bases, and 16 bases separated the two germline ends. The germline CDR1 and CDR2 sequences are SGHAT and FQNNGV. This CDR3 has 16 residues. The CDR3 reads CASAIFGRTTNEKLFF. The CDR3 coding sequence is TGTGCCAGCGCTATTTTTGGGAGAACAACTAATGAAAAACTGTTTTTT.

V is TRBV7-2 and J is TRBJ1-5; a possible D gene is TRBD1 (5 bases). Germline loops: CDR1 SGHTA, CDR2 FQGNSA. Between the trimmed V and J ends, which lost 5 bases and 0 bases, there was a span of 17 bases. The CDR3 has 17 residues. The CDR3 is CASSPSRQSYSNQPQHF. As DNA, the CDR3 is TGTGCCAGCAGCCCCTCCCGACAGAGCTATAGCAATCAGCCCCAGCATTTT.

This rearrangement joins TRBV5-1 to TRBJ2-1; no clear D. Germline-derived CDR1 and CDR2 are SGHRS and YFSETQ. The CDR3 sequence is 12 residues long. Deletions cut 4 bases from V and 7 bases from J, with 9 bases between. The CDR3 spells CASSQDLNEQFF. CDR3 nucleotide sequence: TGCGCCAGCAGCCAAGACTTGAATGAGCAGTTCTTC.

The gene calls are TRBV5-1 and TRBJ2-5, with TRBD1 as a possible D gene (5 bases). There are 14 residues in the CDR3. Germline loops: CDR1 SGHRS, CDR2 YFSETQ. V lost 8 bases, J lost 1 base, and 15 bases lay in between. The CDR3 sequence: CASSGIVGQETQYF. In DNA form, the CDR3 reads TGCGCCAGTTCAGGGATTGTGGGCCAAGAGACCCAGTACTTC.

This clone was counted once. This rearrangement joins TRBV20-1 to TRBJ1-2; 8 bases line up with TRBD1. Germline trimming cut 3 bases from V and 4 bases from J; bases unmatched to any gene: 10. The CDR3 length is 15 residues. Germline V gene data show CDR1 as DFQATT and CDR2 as SNEGSKA (reference sequence). CDR3 nucleotide sequence: TGCAGTGCTAGTAAACGGGCAGGGGGCTCCTATGGCTACACCTTC. This translates into CSASKRAGGSYGYTF.